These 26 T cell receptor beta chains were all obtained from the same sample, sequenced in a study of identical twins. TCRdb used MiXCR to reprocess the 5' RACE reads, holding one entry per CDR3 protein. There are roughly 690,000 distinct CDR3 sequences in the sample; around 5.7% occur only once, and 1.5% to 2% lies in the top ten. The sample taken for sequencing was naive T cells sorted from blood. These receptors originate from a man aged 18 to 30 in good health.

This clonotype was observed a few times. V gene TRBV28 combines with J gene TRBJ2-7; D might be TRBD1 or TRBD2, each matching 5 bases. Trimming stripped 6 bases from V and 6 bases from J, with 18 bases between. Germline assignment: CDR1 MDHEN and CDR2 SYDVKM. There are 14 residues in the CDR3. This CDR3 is CASSSSPGRPEQYF. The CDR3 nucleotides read TGTGCCAGCAGCAGCAGCCCGGGGCGACCCGAGCAGTACTTC.

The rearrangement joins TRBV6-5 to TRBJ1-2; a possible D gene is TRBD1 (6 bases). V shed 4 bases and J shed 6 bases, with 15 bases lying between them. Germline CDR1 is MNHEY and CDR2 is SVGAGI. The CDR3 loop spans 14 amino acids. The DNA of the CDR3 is TGTGCCAGCAGTTCCCTACAGGGAACCCATGGCTACACCTTC. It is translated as CASSSLQGTHGYTF.

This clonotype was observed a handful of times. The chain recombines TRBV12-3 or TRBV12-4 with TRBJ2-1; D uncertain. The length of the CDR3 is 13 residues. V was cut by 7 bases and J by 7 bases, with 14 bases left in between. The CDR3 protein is CASILPPGNEQFF. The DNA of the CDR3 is TGTGCCAGCATCCTCCCCCCCGGGAATGAGCAGTTCTTC.

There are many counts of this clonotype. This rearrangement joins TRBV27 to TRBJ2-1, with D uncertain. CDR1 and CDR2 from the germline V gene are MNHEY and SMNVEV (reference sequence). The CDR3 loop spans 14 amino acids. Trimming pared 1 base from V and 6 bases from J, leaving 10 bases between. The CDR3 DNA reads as TGTGCCAGCAGTTTATATGGAGAATCCAATGAGCAGTTCTTC. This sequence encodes CASSLYGESNEQFF.

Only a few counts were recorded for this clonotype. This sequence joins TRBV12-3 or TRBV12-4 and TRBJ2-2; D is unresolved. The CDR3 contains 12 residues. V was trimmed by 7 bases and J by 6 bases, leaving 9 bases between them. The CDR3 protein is CASIRLPGELFF. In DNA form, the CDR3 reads TGTGCCAGCATCCGGTTACCCGGGGAGCTGTTTTTT.

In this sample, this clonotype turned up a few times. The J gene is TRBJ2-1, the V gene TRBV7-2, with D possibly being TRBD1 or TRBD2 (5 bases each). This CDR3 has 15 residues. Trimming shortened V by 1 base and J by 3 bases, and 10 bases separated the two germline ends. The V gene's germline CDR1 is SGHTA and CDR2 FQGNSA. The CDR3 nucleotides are TGTGCCAGCAGCTTAGGGGGGAGCGGCTACAATGAGCAGTTCTTC. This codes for CASSLGGSGYNEQFF.

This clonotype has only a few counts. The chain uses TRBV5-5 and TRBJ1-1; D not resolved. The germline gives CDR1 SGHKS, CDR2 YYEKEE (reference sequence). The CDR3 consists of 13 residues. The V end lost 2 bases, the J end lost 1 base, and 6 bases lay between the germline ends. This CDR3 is CASSFISNTEAFF. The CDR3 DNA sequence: TGTGCCAGCAGCTTCATCTCGAACACTGAAGCTTTCTTT.

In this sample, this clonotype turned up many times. CDR3 nucleotide sequence: TGTGCCAGCAGAGAATCCACCAACACCGGGGAGCTGTTTTTT. Translating it yields CASRESTNTGELFF. This chain links TRBV6-4 with TRBJ2-2; D is unclear. The germline V gene has CDR1 MRHNA and CDR2 SNTAGT. The CDR3 totals 14 residues. Trimming left V 6 bases short and J 2 bases short, with 10 bases between.

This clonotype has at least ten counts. The CDR3 reads CSAPASTDTQYF. CDR3 coding DNA: TGCAGTGCACCTGCGTCCACAGATACGCAGTATTTT. V gene TRBV20-1 combines with J gene TRBJ2-3; no clear D. V lost 6 bases to trimming and J lost 2 bases, with 9 bases between them. The CDR3 contains 12 residues. Germline V gene data show CDR1 as DFQATT and CDR2 as SNEGSKA (reference sequence).

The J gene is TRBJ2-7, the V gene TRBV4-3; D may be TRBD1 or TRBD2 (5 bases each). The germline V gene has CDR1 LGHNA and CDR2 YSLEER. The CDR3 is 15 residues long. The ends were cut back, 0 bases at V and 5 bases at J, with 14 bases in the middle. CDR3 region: CASSQDLQTADEQYF. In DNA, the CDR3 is TGCGCCAGCAGCCAAGATCTCCAGACAGCGGACGAGCAGTACTTC.

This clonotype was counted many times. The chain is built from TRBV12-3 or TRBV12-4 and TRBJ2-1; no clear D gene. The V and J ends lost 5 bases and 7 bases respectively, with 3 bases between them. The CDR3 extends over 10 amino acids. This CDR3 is CASSQNEQFF. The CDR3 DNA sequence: TGTGCCAGCAGTCAAAATGAGCAGTTCTTC.

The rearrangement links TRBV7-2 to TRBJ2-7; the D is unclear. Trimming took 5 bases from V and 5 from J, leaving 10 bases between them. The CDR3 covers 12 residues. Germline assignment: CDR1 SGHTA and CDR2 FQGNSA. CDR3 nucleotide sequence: TGTGCCAGCAGCCTCCTGAAGGACGAGCAGTACTTC. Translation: CASSLLKDEQYF.

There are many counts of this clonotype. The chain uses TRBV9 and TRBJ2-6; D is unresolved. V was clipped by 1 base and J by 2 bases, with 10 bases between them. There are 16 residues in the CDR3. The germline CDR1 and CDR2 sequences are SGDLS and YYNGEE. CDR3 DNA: TGTGCCAGCAGCGTACAGGCCCAAACTGGGGCCAACGTCCTGACTTTC. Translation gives CASSVQAQTGANVLTF.

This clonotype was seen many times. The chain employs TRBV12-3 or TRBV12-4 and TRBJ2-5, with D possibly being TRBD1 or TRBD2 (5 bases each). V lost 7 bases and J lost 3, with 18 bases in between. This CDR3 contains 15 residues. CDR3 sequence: CASTPPGRSKETQYF. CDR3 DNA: TGTGCCAGCACCCCCCCGGGACGGTCAAAAGAGACCCAGTACTTC.

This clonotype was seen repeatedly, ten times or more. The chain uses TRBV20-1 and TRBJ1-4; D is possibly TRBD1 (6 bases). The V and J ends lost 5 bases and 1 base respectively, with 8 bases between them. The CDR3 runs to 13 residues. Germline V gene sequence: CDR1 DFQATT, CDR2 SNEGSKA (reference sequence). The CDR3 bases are TGCAGTGCTGGAGGGGGAACTAATGAAAAACTGTTTTTT. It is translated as CSAGGGTNEKLFF.

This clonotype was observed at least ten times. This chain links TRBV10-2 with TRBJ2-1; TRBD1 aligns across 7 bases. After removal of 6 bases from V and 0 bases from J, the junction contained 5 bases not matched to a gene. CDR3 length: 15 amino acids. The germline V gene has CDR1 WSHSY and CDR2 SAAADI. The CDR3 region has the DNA TGCGCCAGCAGCGTTGGGACAGCCTCCTACAATGAGCAGTTCTTC. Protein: CASSVGTASYNEQFF.

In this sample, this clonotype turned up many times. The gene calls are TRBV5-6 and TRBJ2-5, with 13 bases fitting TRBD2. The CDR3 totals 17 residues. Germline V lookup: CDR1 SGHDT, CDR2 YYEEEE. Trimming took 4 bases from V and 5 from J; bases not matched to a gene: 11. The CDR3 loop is CASSAYGLAGVQETQYF. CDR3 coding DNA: TGTGCCAGCAGCGCCTACGGACTAGCGGGAGTTCAGGAGACCCAGTACTTC.

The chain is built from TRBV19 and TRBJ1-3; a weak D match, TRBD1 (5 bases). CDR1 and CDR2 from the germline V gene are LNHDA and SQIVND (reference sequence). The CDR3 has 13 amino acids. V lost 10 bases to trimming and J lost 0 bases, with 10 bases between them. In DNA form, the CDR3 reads TGTGCCACCCGACAGATCTCTGGAAACACCATATATTTT. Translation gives CATRQISGNTIYF.

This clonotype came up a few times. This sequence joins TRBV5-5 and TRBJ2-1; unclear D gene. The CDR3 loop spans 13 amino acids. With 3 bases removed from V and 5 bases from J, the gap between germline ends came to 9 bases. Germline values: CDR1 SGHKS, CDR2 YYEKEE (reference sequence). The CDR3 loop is CASSYDTNNEQFF. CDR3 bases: TGTGCCAGCAGCTACGACACCAACAATGAGCAGTTCTTC.

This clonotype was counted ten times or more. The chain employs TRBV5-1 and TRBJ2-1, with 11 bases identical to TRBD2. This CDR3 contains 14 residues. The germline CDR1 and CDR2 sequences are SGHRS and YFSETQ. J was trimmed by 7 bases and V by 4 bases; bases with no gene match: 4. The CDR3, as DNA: TGCGCCAGCAGCATAGGACTAGCGGGTAATGAGCAGTTCTTC. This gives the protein CASSIGLAGNEQFF. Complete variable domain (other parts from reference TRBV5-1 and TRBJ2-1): KAGVTQTPRYLIKTRGQQVTLSCSPISGHRSVSWYQQTPGQGLQFLFEYFSETQRNKGNFPGRFSGRQFSNSRSEMNVSTLELGDSALYLCASSIGLAGNEQFFGPGTRLTVL.

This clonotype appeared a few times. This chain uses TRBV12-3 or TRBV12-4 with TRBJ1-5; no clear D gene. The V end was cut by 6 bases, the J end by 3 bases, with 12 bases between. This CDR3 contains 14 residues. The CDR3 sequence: CASSPGIYNQPQHF. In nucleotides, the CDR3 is TGTGCCAGCAGCCCGGGAATTTACAATCAGCCCCAGCATTTT.

The CDR3 coding sequence is TGTGCCAGCAGCTTAACGTCCGGACTAGCGGGAGTGGATACGCAGTATTTT. It specifies CASSLTSGLAGVDTQYF. This chain links TRBV7-3 with TRBJ2-3; the match to TRBD2 covers 13 bases. V gave up 0 bases and J gave up 6 bases; unmatched junction bases: 6. CDR1 and CDR2 from the germline V gene are SGHTA and FQGTGA. CDR3 size: 17 residues.

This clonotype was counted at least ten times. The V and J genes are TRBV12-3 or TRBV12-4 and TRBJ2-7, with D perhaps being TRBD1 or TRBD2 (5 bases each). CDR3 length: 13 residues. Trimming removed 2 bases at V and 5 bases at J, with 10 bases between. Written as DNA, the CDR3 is TGTGCCAGCAGTTTATCGAGGGGTGACGAGCAGTACTTC. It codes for CASSLSRGDEQYF.

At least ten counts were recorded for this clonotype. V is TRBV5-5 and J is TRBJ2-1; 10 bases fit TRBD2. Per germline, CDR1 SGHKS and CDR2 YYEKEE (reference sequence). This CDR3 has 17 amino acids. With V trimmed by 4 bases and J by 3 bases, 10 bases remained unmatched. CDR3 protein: CASSPTPLAGIYNEQFF. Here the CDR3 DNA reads TGTGCCAGCAGCCCAACACCACTAGCGGGGATCTACAATGAGCAGTTCTTC.

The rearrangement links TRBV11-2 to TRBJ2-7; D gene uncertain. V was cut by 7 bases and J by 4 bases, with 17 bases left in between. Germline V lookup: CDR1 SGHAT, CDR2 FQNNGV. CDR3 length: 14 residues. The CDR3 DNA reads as TGTGCCAGCAATCGTTGGGGTTTTGGGTACGAGCAGTACTTC. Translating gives CASNRWGFGYEQYF.

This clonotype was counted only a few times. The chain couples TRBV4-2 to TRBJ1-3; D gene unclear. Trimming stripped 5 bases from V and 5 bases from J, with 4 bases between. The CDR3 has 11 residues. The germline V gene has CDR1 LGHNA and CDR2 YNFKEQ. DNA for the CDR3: TGTGCCAGCAGCGTCCGAAACACCATATATTTT. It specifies CASSVRNTIYF.